This TCR beta chain was sequenced in a study of CD8 T cells in ankylosing spondylitis. Study conclusions and caveats: Reported data indicate significant enrichment of disease-linked clones within matched ankylosing spondylitis synovial fluid. Roughly eight highly homologous variants made up a TCR beta motif, and this motif appeared characteristic of ankylosing spondylitis blood.

There are a few counts of this clonotype. Its specificity is unknown. TCRdb itself ran the 5' RACE reads through MiXCR, one entry per CDR3 protein. The top ten clones hold approximately 0.5% of a sample with 800,000 to 900,000 distinct CDR3 sequences, about an eighth of them seen once. The CDR3 extends over 13 amino acids. The germline V and J ends were trimmed by 5 bases and 6 bases, with 12 bases remaining between them. Germline V lookup: CDR1 SGHRS, CDR2 YFSETQ. Sequencing was performed on blood, either unsorted or a sorted T cell fraction (not recorded which). This receptor was taken from a male donor with ankylosing spondylitis. The gene calls are TRBV5-1 and TRBJ2-1; no clear D gene. CDR3 protein: CASRTRPLNEQFF. DNA of the CDR3: TGCGCCAGCAGGACACGTCCTCTCAATGAGCAGTTCTTC.